Following are 10 T cell receptor beta chains from one sample sequenced in a study of cytomegalovirus exposure and HLA in healthy donors. Researchers ran the PCR with 60 Vbeta and 13 Jbeta primers. Method: immunoSEQ multiplex PCR; TCRdb's copy keeps in-frame clones and lacks some. The sample yields 99,000 or so clones, 60% to 80% seen once. The sequencing input was PBMCs. These receptors were collected from a man aged 30-40 years in good health and CMV-seronegative.

The genes are TRBV9 and TRBJ1-3; 8 bases are shared with TRBD1. The ends lost 1 base at V and 1 base at J; junction bases unmatched: 1. The CDR3 covers 15 residues. The germline V gene encodes CDR1 SGDLS and CDR2 YYNGEE. DNA for the CDR3: TGTGCCAGCAGCGTACAGGGGGCGTCTGGAAACACCATATATTTT. Translating it yields CASSVQGASGNTIYF.

The gene calls are TRBV7-2 and TRBJ2-1; the match to TRBD1 covers 7 bases. Looked up from germline, CDR1 is SGHTA and CDR2 is FQGNSA. With V trimmed by 5 bases and J by 7 bases, 11 bases remained unmatched. The CDR3 extends over 15 amino acids. This CDR3 is CASSPDRVLYNEQFF. DNA for the CDR3: TGTGCCAGCAGCCCCGACAGGGTACTTTATAATGAGCAGTTCTTC.

V gene TRBV19 combines with J gene TRBJ2-7; 10 bases map to TRBD2. The CDR3 is 16 residues long. Germline trimming cut 3 bases from V and 6 bases from J; bases unmatched to any gene: 11. Germline V lookup: CDR1 LNHDA, CDR2 SQIVND (reference sequence). In DNA, the CDR3 is TGTGCCAGTAGTATCAGTGCCGCTAGCGGGGGAGGCGAGCAGTACTTC. It specifies CASSISAASGGGEQYF.

The CDR3 protein is CSALIFDEQFF. The CDR3 bases are TGCAGTGCTCTAATATTCGATGAGCAGTTCTTC. The rearrangement links TRBV20-1 to TRBJ2-1; unclear D gene. Looked up from germline, CDR1 is DFQATT and CDR2 is SNEGSKA (reference sequence). The CDR3 runs to 11 residues. With 5 bases removed from V and 8 bases from J, the gap between germline ends came to 10 bases.

This sequence joins TRBV6-6 and TRBJ2-7, with D tentatively TRBD2 (6 bases). V was trimmed by 2 bases and J by 2 bases, leaving 13 bases between them. The germline V gene encodes CDR1 MNHNY and CDR2 SVGAGI (reference sequence). CDR3 length: 15 residues. CDR3 amino acids: CASSYTEGLTYEQYF. The CDR3 DNA sequence: TGTGCCAGCAGTTACACAGAGGGACTCACCTACGAGCAGTACTTC.

The genes are TRBV2 and TRBJ2-7; D is unclear. This CDR3 is built from 11 residues. In germline, CDR1 is SNHLY, CDR2 FYNNEI. The V end lost 4 bases, the J end lost 5 bases, and 6 bases lay between the germline ends. For the CDR3, the DNA is TGTGCCAGCAGTGGGTACAACGAGCAGTACTTC. Amino acid sequence: CASSGYNEQYF.

CDR3 region: CASSQEQGQRAFF. CDR3 nucleotide sequence: TGTGCCAGCAGCCAAGAACAGGGGCAGCGAGCTTTCTTT. This chain joins TRBV4-2 and TRBJ1-1, with TRBD1 identical over 7 bases. With 0 bases clipped from V and 10 bases from J, the junction kept 5 bases outside the gene matches. This CDR3 contains 13 residues. Germline assignment: CDR1 LGHNA and CDR2 YNFKEQ.

The gene calls are TRBV10-3 and TRBJ1-2, with 7 bases identical to TRBD1. In germline, CDR1 is ENHRY, CDR2 SYGVKD. There are 16 residues in the CDR3. V lost 3 bases to trimming and J lost 4 bases; unmatched junction nucleotides: 11. This CDR3 reads CAISDPAGAGGYGYTF. Written as DNA, the CDR3 is TGTGCCATCAGTGATCCCGCAGGGGCAGGGGGCTATGGCTACACCTTC.

The V gene is TRBV2, the J gene TRBJ2-2; possibly TRBD2 for D (5 bases). CDR3 length: 16 residues. Trimming took 6 bases from V and 5 from J, leaving 19 bases between them. Germline loops: CDR1 SNHLY, CDR2 FYNNEI. The CDR3 loop is CASRESGPRGTGELFF. CDR3 nucleotide sequence: TGTGCCAGCAGGGAATCCGGGCCCCGGGGAACCGGGGAGCTGTTTTTT.

V and J are TRBV28 and TRBJ2-7, with 9 bases aligning to TRBD2. This CDR3 region has 15 residues. Germline trimming cut 3 bases from V and 2 bases from J; bases unmatched to any gene: 5. The germline gives CDR1 MDHEN, CDR2 SYDVKM. CDR3 sequence: CASSFLASGAYEQYF. The CDR3 DNA is TGTGCCAGCAGTTTTTTGGCTAGCGGGGCCTACGAGCAGTACTTC.